Listed below are T cell receptor beta chains from one sample, sequenced in a study of T cells in Graves' hyperthyroidism and ophthalmopathy. TCRdb re-called the multiplex PCR reads with MiXCR, one entry per CDR3 protein. The table lists hundreds of thousands of distinct CDR3 sequences, roughly 20% of them singletons, with under 35% in the top ten. Sample: blood. Receptor source: a man under 40 with Graves' ophthalmopathy. The CDR3 runs from the conserved cysteine through the conserved F or W. A D gene is named only where the DNA matches it firmly. The size entry is marked missing in some rows and otherwise reads once, few, many or a size class.

V	size	D	J	DNA	CDR3
TRBV2	.	.	TRBJ1-1	TGTGCCAGCAGTGAACCCAGGCGGGCCACTGAAGCTTTCTTT	CASSEPRRATEAFF
TRBV28	.	.	TRBJ2-2	TGTGCCAGTAAGGGGGGCGGATTGAACACCGGGGAGCTGTTTTTT	CASKGGGLNTGELFF
TRBV6-2/TRBV6-3	.	.	TRBJ2-3	TGTGCCAGCAGTTACGGGTACGGGAACCCGGGCCATACGCAGTATTTT	CASSYGYGNPGHTQYF
TRBV29-1	.	.	TRBJ2-5	TGCAGCGTTGAGGACTATAGACAAGAGACCCAGTACTTC	CSVEDYRQETQYF
TRBV27	.	.	TRBJ2-5	TGTGCCAGCAGTGCCGGCCAGCGAGGAGAGACCCAGTACTTC	CASSAGQRGETQYF
TRBV7-3	few	.	TRBJ2-3	TGTGCCAGCAGCTACTCACCCTCTCTGGAGCAGTATTTT	CASSYSPSLEQYF
TRBV10-3	.	.	TRBJ2-7	TGTGCCATCAGTGGACGGAGCTACGAGCAGTACTTC	CAISGRSYEQYF
TRBV5-1	few	TRBD1	TRBJ2-7	TGCGCCAGCAGCCCGGACAGGGGAAACTACGAGCAGTACTTC	CASSPDRGNYEQYF
TRBV19	.	.	TRBJ1-3	TGTGCCAGTAGTGCCATGGAGAATACTGGAAACACCATATATTTT	CASSAMENTGNTIYF
TRBV7-8	few	.	TRBJ1-2	TGTGCCAGCAGCTCCCCACAGAACTATGGCTACACCTTC	CASSSPQNYGYTF
TRBV20-1	few	TRBD2	TRBJ2-2	TGCAGTGCTGGGAGACTAGCGGGACCCACCGGGGAGCTGTTTTTT	CSAGRLAGPTGELFF
TRBV20-1	few	TRBD2	TRBJ2-2	TGCAGTGCTAGGATTAGCGGGCCTACCGGGGAGCTGTTTTTT	CSARISGPTGELFF
TRBV5-5	many	.	TRBJ2-7	TGTGCCAGCAGCTTGGACAGGACCTCCTACGAGCAGTACTTC	CASSLDRTSYEQYF
TRBV20-1	few	.	TRBJ2-5	TGCAGTGCTAGGCTAGATTTGGCCCAGTACTTC	CSARLDLAQYF
TRBV2	few	.	TRBJ1-3	TGTGCCAGCAGTCCTACAGGGGGAAACACCATATATTTT	CASSPTGGNTIYF
TRBV6-1	few	.	TRBJ1-5	TGTGCCAGCAGTGATTGGCAGATTAGCAATCAGCCCCAGCATTTT	CASSDWQISNQPQHF
TRBV6-2/TRBV6-3	few	TRBD2	TRBJ2-1	TGTGCCAGCGAGGGACTAGCGGGAGATCATGAGCAGTTCTTC	CASEGLAGDHEQFF
TRBV28	.	TRBD2	TRBJ2-7	TGTGCCAGCAGTGGGGGGACTAGCGGCGCCTACGAGCAGTACTTC	CASSGGTSGAYEQYF
TRBV6-5	.	TRBD2	TRBJ2-3	TGTGCCAGCAGTTCACCTAGCGGGAGGGCCGGAGATACGCAGTATTTT	CASSSPSGRAGDTQYF
TRBV14	many	TRBD1	TRBJ2-1	TGTGCCAGGCGACCGGGGGACAGGTCTCTGGCTGAGCAGTTCTTC	CARRPGDRSLAEQFF
TRBV7-9	many	.	TRBJ2-1	TGTGCCAGCAGCGCATCGGGAAACAATGAGCAGTTCTTC	CASSASGNNEQFF
TRBV11-2	many	.	TRBJ2-3	TGTGCCAGCAGCTATAACTGGGCCACAGATACGCAGTATTTT	CASSYNWATDTQYF
TRBV10-1	.	.	TRBJ2-7	TGCGCCAGCAGTGAGGGAGAGGACTGGGTGAGCGAGCAGTACTTC	CASSEGEDWVSEQYF
TRBV12-3/TRBV12-4	many	.	TRBJ1-1	TGTGCCAGCAGTCCCAGGGACACAGACACTGAAGCTTTCTTT	CASSPRDTDTEAFF
TRBV2	many	TRBD1	TRBJ1-1	TGTGCCAGCAGTGAACGCCCACCGGGACAGGGGCACACTGAAGCTTTCTTT	CASSERPPGQGHTEAFF
TRBV7-8	many	.	TRBJ1-1	TGTGCCAGCAGCTGGAGGGAGAACACTGAAGCTTTCTTT	CASSWRENTEAFF
TRBV5-6	few	TRBD1	TRBJ1-4	TGTGCCAGCAGCTTCGGGACAGGAGGGGAAAAACTGTTTTTT	CASSFGTGGEKLFF
TRBV30	.	.	TRBJ2-7	TGTGCCTGGAGTGTCGGAGGGGGCGCGAAATACGAGCAGTACTTC	CAWSVGGGAKYEQYF
TRBV28	many	.	TRBJ2-3	TGTGCCAGCAGTCTCCCGGGGGGCTCGGGAGATACGCAGTATTTT	CASSLPGGSGDTQYF
TRBV27	many	.	TRBJ1-1	TGTGCCAGCAGTTTATCAGGGGCCACTGAAGCTTTCTTT	CASSLSGATEAFF
TRBV13	.	.	TRBJ2-7	TGTGCCAGCAGCCAGAGGTTTCAGGAGACCTACGAGCAGTACTTC	CASSQRFQETYEQYF
TRBV3-1	many	TRBD2	TRBJ2-5	TGTGCCAGCAGCAGGCTAGCGGGAGGGCTTGAGACCCAGTACTTC	CASSRLAGGLETQYF
TRBV12-3/TRBV12-4	few	TRBD2	TRBJ2-1	TGTGCCAGCAGTTTGTTCGGCGGGAGCGGGGATGAGCAGTTCTTC	CASSLFGGSGDEQFF
TRBV9	few	TRBD1	TRBJ2-6	TGTGCCAGCAGCGCCCGACAGGGAAACCCCTTCTCTGGGGCCAACGTCCTGACTTTC	CASSARQGNPFSGANVLTF
TRBV20-1	few	.	TRBJ2-7	TGCAGTGCTAGGTCTAGCTTTATCTACGAGCAGTACTTC	CSARSSFIYEQYF
TRBV5-6	few	.	TRBJ2-3	TGTGCCAGCACCGGCCCGCCTTCCACAGATACGCAGTATTTT	CASTGPPSTDTQYF
TRBV2	many	.	TRBJ2-5	TGTGCCACTCGACAGAACCAAGAGACCCAGTACTTC	CATRQNQETQYF
TRBV20-1	.	.	TRBJ2-2	TGCAGTGCCGGGTGGCGGGAGAACACCGGGGAGCTGTTTTTT	CSAGWRENTGELFF
TRBV2	.	TRBD2	TRBJ2-2	TGTGCCAGCAACCTAGGGACTAGCGGAGATGACACCGGGGAGCTGTTTTTT	CASNLGTSGDDTGELFF
TRBV6-2/TRBV6-3	.	.	TRBJ2-3	TGTGCCAGCAGTTACCCCGTGGGCTACACAGATACGCAGTATTTT	CASSYPVGYTDTQYF
TRBV5-5	.	.	TRBJ1-1	TGTGCCAGCACCGGGGGGGTAATGAACACTGAAGCTTTCTTT	CASTGGVMNTEAFF
TRBV7-9	.	.	TRBJ2-1	TGTGCCAGCAGCTTAGAGGGGACATACAATGAGCAGTTCTTC	CASSLEGTYNEQFF